This TCR beta chain was sequenced in a study of T cells in localized non-small cell lung cancer. Study results and limitations: Detection in adjacent lung was observed for a median approximately 52 of the top 100 tumor clones. One tumor region alone was sequenced, and heterogeneity therefore remains possible. The study linked higher blood T cell density to longer overall survival. Uninvolved adjacent lung showed the highest T cell clonality, exceeding tumor.

The assay was immunoSEQ multiplex PCR, and TCRdb's table has in-frame clones only and misses some. The sample lists some 2,000 clones, 20% to 25% occurring once. This clone has just a few counts. Its matching antigen is unknown. Per the germline V gene, CDR1 is SGHNT and CDR2 is YENEEA. Trimming at V came to 5 bases and at J to 8 bases, leaving 10 bases not matched to a gene. CDR3 length: 14 residues. This clonotype originated in an older male donor with stage I lung adenocarcinoma. The rearrangement joins TRBV11-3 to TRBJ1-1; TRBD1 matches 8 bases. The material sequenced was normal lung tissue next to the tumor, taken before any cancer treatment. The DNA for the CDR3 is TGTGCCAGCAGCCCGCAGGGGGCGATAACCGAAGCTTTCTTT. It translates to CASSPQGAITEAFF.